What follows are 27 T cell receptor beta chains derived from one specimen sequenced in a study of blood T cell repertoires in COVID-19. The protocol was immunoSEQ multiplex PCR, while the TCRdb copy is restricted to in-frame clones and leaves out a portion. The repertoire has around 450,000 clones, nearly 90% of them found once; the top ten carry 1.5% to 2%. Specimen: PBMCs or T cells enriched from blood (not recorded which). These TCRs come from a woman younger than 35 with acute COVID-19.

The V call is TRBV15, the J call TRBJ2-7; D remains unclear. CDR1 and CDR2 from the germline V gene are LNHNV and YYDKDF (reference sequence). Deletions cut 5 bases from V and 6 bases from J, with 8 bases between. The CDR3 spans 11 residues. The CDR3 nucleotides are TGTGCCACCAGCGAGCTCGGCGAGCAGTACTTC. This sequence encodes CATSELGEQYF.

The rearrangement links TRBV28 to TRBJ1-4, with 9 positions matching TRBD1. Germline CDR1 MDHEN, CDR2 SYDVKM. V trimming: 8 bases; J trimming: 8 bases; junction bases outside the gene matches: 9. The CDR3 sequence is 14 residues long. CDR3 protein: CASELGQGGEKLFF. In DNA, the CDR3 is TGTGCCAGCGAACTGGGACAGGGCGGAGAAAAACTGTTTTTT.

CDR3 DNA sequence: TGCGCCAGCAGGTTGGGGAGCTCTGGGGCCAACGTCCTGACTTTC. Its translation is CASRLGSSGANVLTF. The chain links TRBV10-2 to TRBJ2-6, with D possibly TRBD2 on 5 matching bases. Trimming pared 6 bases from V and 0 bases from J, leaving 9 bases between. CDR3 length equals 15 residues. Germline CDR1 WSHSY, CDR2 SAAADI.

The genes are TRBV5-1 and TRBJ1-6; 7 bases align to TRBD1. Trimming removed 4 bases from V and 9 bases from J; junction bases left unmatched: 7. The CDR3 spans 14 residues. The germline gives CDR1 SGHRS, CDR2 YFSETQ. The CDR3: CASSLDRLGSPLHF. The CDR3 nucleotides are TGCGCCAGCAGCCTGGACAGGCTAGGTTCACCCCTCCACTTT.

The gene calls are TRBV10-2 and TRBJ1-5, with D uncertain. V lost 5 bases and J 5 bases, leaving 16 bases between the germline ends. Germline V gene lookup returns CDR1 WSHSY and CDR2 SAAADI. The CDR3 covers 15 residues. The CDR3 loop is CASSRSGGWDQPQHF. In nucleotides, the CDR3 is TGCGCCAGCAGTCGCTCCGGAGGTTGGGATCAGCCCCAGCATTTT.

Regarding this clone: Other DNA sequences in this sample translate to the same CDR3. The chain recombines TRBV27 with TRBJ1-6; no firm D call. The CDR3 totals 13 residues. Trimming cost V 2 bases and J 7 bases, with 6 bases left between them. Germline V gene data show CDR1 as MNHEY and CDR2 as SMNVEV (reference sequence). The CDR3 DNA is TGTGCCAGCAGTTTAACGGAGAATTCACCCCTCCACTTT. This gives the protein CASSLTENSPLHF.

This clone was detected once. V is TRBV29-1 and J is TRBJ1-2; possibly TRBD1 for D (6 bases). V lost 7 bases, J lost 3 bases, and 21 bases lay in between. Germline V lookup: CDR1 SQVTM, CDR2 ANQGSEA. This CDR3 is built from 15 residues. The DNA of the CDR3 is TGCAGCGCCCTACAAAACAGGGTCGAGGACTATGGCTACACCTTC. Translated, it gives CSALQNRVEDYGYTF.

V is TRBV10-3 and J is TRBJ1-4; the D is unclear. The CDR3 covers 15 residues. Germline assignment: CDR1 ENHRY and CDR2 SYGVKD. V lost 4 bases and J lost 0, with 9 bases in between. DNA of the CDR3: TGTGCCATCAGTGGCGGCTCTGCAACTAATGAAAAACTGTTTTTT. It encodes CAISGGSATNEKLFF.

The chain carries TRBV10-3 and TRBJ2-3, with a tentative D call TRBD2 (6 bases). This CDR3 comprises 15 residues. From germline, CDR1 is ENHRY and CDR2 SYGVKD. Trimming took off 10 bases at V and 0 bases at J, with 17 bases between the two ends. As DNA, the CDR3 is TGTGCCACCACCTTTTTGGCGGGGAGCACAGATACGCAGTATTTT. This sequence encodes CATTFLAGSTDTQYF.

In nucleotides, the CDR3 is TGTGCCAGTGTGGGTGCAGGAAATAACTATGGCTACACCTTC. Translated: CASVGAGNNYGYTF. The genes are TRBV9 and TRBJ1-2, with unresolved D. The CDR3 has 14 residues. With 8 bases removed from V and 1 base from J, the gap between germline ends came to 15 bases. Germline V gene data show CDR1 as SGDLS and CDR2 as YYNGEE.

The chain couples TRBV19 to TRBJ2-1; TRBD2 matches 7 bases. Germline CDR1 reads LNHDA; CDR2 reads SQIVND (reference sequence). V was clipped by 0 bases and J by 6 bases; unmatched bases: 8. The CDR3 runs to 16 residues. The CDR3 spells CASSIDFAGASNEQFF. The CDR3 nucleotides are TGTGCCAGTAGTATAGATTTTGCGGGAGCGTCCAATGAGCAGTTCTTC.

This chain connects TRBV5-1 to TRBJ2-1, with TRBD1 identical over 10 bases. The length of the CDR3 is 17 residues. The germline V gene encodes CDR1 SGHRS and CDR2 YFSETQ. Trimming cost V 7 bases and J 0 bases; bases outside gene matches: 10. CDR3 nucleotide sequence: TGCGCCAGCCGAATTTTGAGGGACAGGGGCTCCTACAATGAGCAGTTCTTC. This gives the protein CASRILRDRGSYNEQFF.

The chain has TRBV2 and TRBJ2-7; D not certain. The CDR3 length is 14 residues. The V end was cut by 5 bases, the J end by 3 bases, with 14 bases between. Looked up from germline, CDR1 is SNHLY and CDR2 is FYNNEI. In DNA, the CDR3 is TGTGCCAGCAGTCTAACGTTGAACGGCTACGAGCAGTACTTC. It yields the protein CASSLTLNGYEQYF.

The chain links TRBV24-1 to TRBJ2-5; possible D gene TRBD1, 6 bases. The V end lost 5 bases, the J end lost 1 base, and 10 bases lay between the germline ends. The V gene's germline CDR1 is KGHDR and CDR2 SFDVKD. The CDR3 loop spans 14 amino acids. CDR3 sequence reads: CATSAGTPQETQYF. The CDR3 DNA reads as TGTGCCACCAGTGCCGGGACACCCCAAGAGACCCAGTACTTC.

CDR3 sequence reads: CASSQGTGTGELFF. The CDR3 DNA follows: TGTGCCAGCAGCCAAGGGACAGGAACCGGGGAGCTGTTTTTT. The chain links TRBV4-2 to TRBJ2-2; 7 bases align to TRBD1. This CDR3 is 14 amino acids long. Germline trimming cut 1 base from V and 5 bases from J; bases unmatched to any gene: 1. The germline gives CDR1 LGHNA, CDR2 YNFKEQ.

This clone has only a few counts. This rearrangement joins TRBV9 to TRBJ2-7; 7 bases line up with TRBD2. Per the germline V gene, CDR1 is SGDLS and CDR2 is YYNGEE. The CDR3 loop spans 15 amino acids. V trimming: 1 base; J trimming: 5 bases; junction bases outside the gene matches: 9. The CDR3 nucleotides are TGTGCCAGCAGCGTATCGGGGGGAGGGCCCCACGAGCAGTACTTC. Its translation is CASSVSGGGPHEQYF.

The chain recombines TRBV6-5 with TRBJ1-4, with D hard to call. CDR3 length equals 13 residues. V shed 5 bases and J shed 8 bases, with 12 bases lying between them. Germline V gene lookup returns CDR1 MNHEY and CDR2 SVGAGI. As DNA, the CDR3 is TGTGCCAGCAGTCCTCGGGATGGCGAAAAACTGTTTTTT. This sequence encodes CASSPRDGEKLFF.

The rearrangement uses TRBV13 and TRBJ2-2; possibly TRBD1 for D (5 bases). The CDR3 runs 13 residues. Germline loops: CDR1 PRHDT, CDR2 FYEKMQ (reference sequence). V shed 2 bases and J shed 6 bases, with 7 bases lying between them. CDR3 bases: TGTGCCAGCAGCTTATGGGGCGCCGGGGAGCTGTTTTTT. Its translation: CASSLWGAGELFF.

The CDR3 is CASKSRGSDTEAFF. In DNA form, the CDR3 reads TGTGCCAGCAAGAGCCGCGGATCCGACACTGAAGCTTTCTTT. The V call is TRBV27, the J call TRBJ1-1; D uncertain. Trimming pared 7 bases from V and 3 bases from J, leaving 15 bases between. Germline values: CDR1 MNHEY, CDR2 SMNVEV (reference sequence). CDR3 length: 14 amino acids.

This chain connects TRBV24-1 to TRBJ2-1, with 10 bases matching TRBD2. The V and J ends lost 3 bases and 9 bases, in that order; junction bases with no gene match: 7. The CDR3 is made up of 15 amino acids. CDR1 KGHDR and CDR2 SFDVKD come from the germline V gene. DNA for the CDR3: TGTGCCACCAGTGATAGGATAGCGGGAGGACGTGAGCAGTTCTTC. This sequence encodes CATSDRIAGGREQFF.

In nucleotides, the CDR3 is TGTGCCAGCAGCTTATCCGGGGGGGCTCATGAGACCCAGTACTTC. This codes for CASSLSGGAHETQYF. This chain joins TRBV5-6 and TRBJ2-5, with TRBD2 matching over 8 bases. The length of the CDR3 is 15 residues. CDR1 and CDR2 from the germline V gene are SGHDT and YYEEEE. With 2 bases clipped from V and 5 bases from J, the junction kept 8 bases outside the gene matches.

The CDR3 is CASSTSGAISGGYTF. CDR3 coding DNA: TGTGCCAGCAGCACCTCGGGAGCAATATCTGGGGGCTACACCTTC. V is TRBV13 and J is TRBJ1-2; no clear D. The V gene lost 5 bases and the J gene lost 8 bases, with 21 bases spanning the gap. The CDR3 is 15 amino acids. From germline, CDR1 is PRHDT and CDR2 FYEKMQ (reference sequence).

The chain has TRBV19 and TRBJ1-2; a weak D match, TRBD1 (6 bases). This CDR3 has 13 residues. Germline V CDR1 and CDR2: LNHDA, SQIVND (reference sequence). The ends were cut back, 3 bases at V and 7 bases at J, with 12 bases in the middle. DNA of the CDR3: TGTGCCAGTAGTATCGCAGGGGTAGGTGGCTACACCTTC. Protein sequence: CASSIAGVGGYTF.

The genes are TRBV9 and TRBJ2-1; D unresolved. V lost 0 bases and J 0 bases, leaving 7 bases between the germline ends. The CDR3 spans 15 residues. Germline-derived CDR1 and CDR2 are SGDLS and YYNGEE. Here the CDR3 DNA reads TGTGCCAGCAGCGTAGGGGCCAGCTCCTACAATGAGCAGTTCTTC. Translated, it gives CASSVGASSYNEQFF.

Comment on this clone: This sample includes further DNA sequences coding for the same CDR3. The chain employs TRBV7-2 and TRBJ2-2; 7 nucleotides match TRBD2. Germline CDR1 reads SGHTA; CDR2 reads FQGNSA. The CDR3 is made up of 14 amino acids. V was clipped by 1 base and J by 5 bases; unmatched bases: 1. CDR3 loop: CASSLGGGTGELFF. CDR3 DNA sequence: TGTGCCAGCAGCTTAGGGGGAGGGACCGGGGAGCTGTTTTTT. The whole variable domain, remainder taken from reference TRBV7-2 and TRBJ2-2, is GAGVSQSPSNKVTEKGKDVELRCDPISGHTALYWYRQSLGQGLEFLIYFQGNSAPDKSGLPSDRFSAERTGGSVSTLTIQRTQQEDSAVYLCASSLGGGTGELFFGEGSRLTVL.

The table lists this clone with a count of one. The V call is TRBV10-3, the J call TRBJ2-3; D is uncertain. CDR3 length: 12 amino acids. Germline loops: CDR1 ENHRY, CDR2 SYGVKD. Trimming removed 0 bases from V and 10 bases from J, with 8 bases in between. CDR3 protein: CAISESGSSQYF. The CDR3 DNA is TGTGCCATCAGTGAGTCGGGTAGCTCGCAGTATTTT.

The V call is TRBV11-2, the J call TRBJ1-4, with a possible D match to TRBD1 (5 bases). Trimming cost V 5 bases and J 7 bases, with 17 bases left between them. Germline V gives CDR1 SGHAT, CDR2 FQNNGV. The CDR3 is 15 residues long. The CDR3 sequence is CASSENSGYGEKLFF. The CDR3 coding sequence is TGTGCCAGCAGCGAAAATTCAGGGTATGGTGAAAAACTGTTTTTT.